Listed below are T cell receptor beta chains from one sample, sequenced in a study of OX40 agonist ivuxolimab in advanced cancers. Method: immunoSEQ multiplex PCR; TCRdb's copy keeps in-frame clones and lacks some. The repertoire holds roughly 40,000 clones, with 65% to 90% as singletons. The material was CD4+ or CD8+ T cells sorted from blood, obtained in a trial of the OX40 agonist ivuxolimab. Receptors were obtained from an adult with an advanced solid tumor such as melanoma, head and neck, liver or kidney cancer. Each CDR3 is given with its conserved first and last residue. A D gene is named only where the DNA matches it firmly. Size values are once, few and many counts, or a class for expanded clones, and some rows have none.

d_call j_call v_call cdr3_length clone_size cdr3_nt cdr3_aa
- TRBJ1-1 TRBV19 15 once TGTGCCAGTAGTATACGGGACTTCTGGTACACTGAAGCTTTCTTT CASSIRDFWYTEAFF
- TRBJ1-1 TRBV6-5 12 - TGTGCCAGCAGTTATCCGGGGGATGAAGCTTTCTTT CASSYPGDEAFF
TRBD1 TRBJ1-2 TRBV4-1 15 few TGCGCCAGCAGCCAAGTTGGGACAGGGGGCGATGGCTACACCTTC CASSQVGTGGDGYTF
- TRBJ2-7 TRBV5-1 15 - TGCGCCAGCAGCTTGGGAACGGCCGGGAACTACGAGCAGTACTTC CASSLGTAGNYEQYF
TRBD1 TRBJ1-5 TRBV11-1 19 - TGTGCCAGCAGCTCACAGGGGGCTGATATCCTTCAAAGCAATCAGCCCCAGCATTTT CASSSQGADILQSNQPQHF
- TRBJ1-1 TRBV5-8 11 - TGTGCCAGCAGCTTGGGGGAGAGAGCTTTCTTT CASSLGERAFF
- TRBJ1-5 TRBV27 13 - TGTGCCAGCAGTCCGGCAGTCAATCAGCCCCAGCATTTT CASSPAVNQPQHF
TRBD2 TRBJ2-3 TRBV15 14 - TGTGCCACCAGCAGAGGGGACTACCCAGATACGCAGTATTTT CATSRGDYPDTQYF
- TRBJ2-1 TRBV28 13 - TGTGCCAGCAGTTCTACTATATACAATGAGCAGTTCTTC CASSSTIYNEQFF
- TRBJ2-5 TRBV7-2 13 - TGTGCCAGCAGCGCACTGGAGACGGAGACCCAGTACTTC CASSALETETQYF
TRBD2 TRBJ2-7 TRBV5-4 13 - TGTGCCACCGGACTAGCGGGAGATTACGAGCAGTACTTC CATGLAGDYEQYF
- TRBJ2-4 TRBV27 16 - TGTGCCAGCAGTTCCGGACTGTACCCACCCAAAAACATTCAGTACTTC CASSSGLYPPKNIQYF
TRBD1 TRBJ2-7 TRBV7-8 15 once TGTGCCAGCAGCTTAGGCAGGGGGCGCTCCTACGAGCAGTACTTC CASSLGRGRSYEQYF
- TRBJ1-1 TRBV7-9 14 - TGTGCCAGCAGCTTAGTCTCTGGGGGCACTGAAGCTTTCTTT CASSLVSGGTEAFF
TRBD2 TRBJ2-7 TRBV6-5 14 - TGTGCCAGCAGCACTCTAGCGGGAAACTACGAGCAGTACTTC CASSTLAGNYEQYF
- TRBJ1-1 TRBV7-2 12 - TGTGCCAGCAGCCCCGACCGAATTGAAGCTTTCTTT CASSPDRIEAFF
- TRBJ1-3 TRBV27 11 - TGTGCCAGCGGCCTGGGGAACACCATATATTTT CASGLGNTIYF
TRBD2 TRBJ2-3 TRBV10-3 16 - TGTGCCATCAGAAAACTCCTAGCGGGAGCCACAGATACGCAGTATTTT CAIRKLLAGATDTQYF
TRBD2 TRBJ2-3 TRBV9 16 - TGTGCCAGCAGCGTAGAAGGGCGGGGGGGCTTTGATACGCAGTATTTT CASSVEGRGGFDTQYF
- TRBJ1-1 TRBV6-6 15 - TGTGCCAGCAGTTACCTAGCGGGGGGCTTGGCTGAAGCTTTCTTT CASSYLAGGLAEAFF
- TRBJ1-2 TRBV19 17 - TGTGCCAGTAGTACCCCACGGGGAGGAACCGGTTCTTATGGCTACACCTTC CASSTPRGGTGSYGYTF
- TRBJ1-2 TRBV18 14 - TGTGCCAGCTCACCACCGACAGAGTCCTATGGCTACACCTTC CASSPPTESYGYTF
- TRBJ1-2 TRBV4-2 15 - TGTGCCAGCAGCCAAGAAAAGGGCCGTCGGGTAGGTTACACCTTC CASSQEKGRRVGYTF
TRBD2 TRBJ2-7 TRBV7-9 18 - TGTGCCAGCAGCGAAACTTCGAGCGGGAGGGCTAAGCCCTACGAGCAGTACTTC CASSETSSGRAKPYEQYF
TRBD2 TRBJ2-1 TRBV7-3 16 - TGTGCCAGCAGCCGAGCACTAGCGGGGGAAAACAATGAGCAGTTCTTC CASSRALAGENNEQFF
TRBD1 TRBJ1-1 TRBV6-5 14 - TGTGCCAGCAGGCAAAAGGGGGCTTTTACTGAAGCTTTCTTT CASRQKGAFTEAFF
- TRBJ1-5 TRBV5-6 16 - TGTGCCAGCAGCTTGCAGGGAGAGGGGAGGAATCAGCCCCAGCATTTT CASSLQGEGRNQPQHF
- TRBJ2-1 TRBV7-9 15 - TGTGCCAGCAGCTCTACTCGATCCGGGACTAATGAGCAGTTCTTC CASSSTRSGTNEQFF
TRBD1 TRBJ2-5 TRBV15 16 - TGTGCCACCAGCGGGTTCCGACAGGGGATGGAGGAGACCCAGTACTTC CATSGFRQGMEETQYF
- TRBJ2-7 TRBV6-5 14 - TGTGCCAGCAGTTACGGCCTCGGTGGGTACGAGCAGTACTTC CASSYGLGGYEQYF
- TRBJ2-2 TRBV7-8 18 - TGTGCCAGCAGCTCCGCTGTGGGACATTGGTGGGGGGCCGGGGAGCTGTTTTTT CASSSAVGHWWGAGELFF
- TRBJ2-7 TRBV19 13 - TGTGCCAGTAGTATAGGTGGAAGGTACGAGCAGTACTTC CASSIGGRYEQYF
- TRBJ2-1 TRBV14 15 few TGTGCCAGCAGCCGCCCGGGATCGGGGAACAATGAGCAGTTCTTC CASSRPGSGNNEQFF
- TRBJ1-2 TRBV30 18 - TGTGCCTGGAGAGATATAGGGGTTTGGAAGCAGAGTAACTATGGCTACACCTTC CAWRDIGVWKQSNYGYTF
TRBD2 TRBJ2-7 TRBV5-5 14 - TGTGCCAGCAGCTTTTGGACTAGCGCCTACGAGCAGTACTTC CASSFWTSAYEQYF
- TRBJ2-5 TRBV5-6 13 - TGTGCCAGCAGCTTGCGGAGAAGGGAGACCCAGTACTTC CASSLRRRETQYF
- TRBJ2-1 TRBV6-1 12 - TGTGCCAGCAGGGAAACCTACAATGAGCAGTTCTTC CASRETYNEQFF
- TRBJ2-7 TRBV30 14 - TGTGCCTGGAGTGTAGGGGGGGTTCCTTTAGAGCAGTACTTC CAWSVGGVPLEQYF
- TRBJ1-4 TRBV9 15 - TGTGCCAGCAGCGTAGGCGGAACAACTAATGAAAAACTGTTTTTT CASSVGGTTNEKLFF
- TRBJ1-1 TRBV27 14 - TGTGCCAGCAGTTTGGCAAGGATGAACACTGAAGCTTTCTTT CASSLARMNTEAFF
TRBD1 TRBJ2-5 TRBV7-6 17 - TGTGCCAGCAGGACCGACAGGGGTTACAAGGTAGAAGAGACCCAGTACTTC CASRTDRGYKVEETQYF
TRBD2 TRBJ2-7 TRBV9 14 - TGTGCCAGCTCTCTTGGGACTAGAACCTACGAGCAGTACTTC CASSLGTRTYEQYF
- TRBJ2-2 TRBV29-1 14 - TGCAGCGTTGCAGGACAGCCGAACACCGGGGAGCTGTTTTTT CSVAGQPNTGELFF
TRBD2 TRBJ2-1 TRBV9 20 - TGTGCCAGCAGCTTCCACCCGGGACTAGCGGGGGCGAGCTCCTACAATGAGCAGTTCTTC CASSFHPGLAGASSYNEQFF
- TRBJ2-7 TRBV7-9 14 - TGTGCCAGCAGCTTAGTGCAGACAGCCTACGAGCAGTACTTC CASSLVQTAYEQYF
- TRBJ2-7 TRBV4-3 15 few TGCGCCAGCAGCCAAGGTCAGGATGTAAGCTACGAGCAGTACTTC CASSQGQDVSYEQYF
- TRBJ1-1 TRBV5-3 15 - TGTGCCAGCAGCCAAGGGACGGGTCAAAACACTGAAGCTTTCTTT CASSQGTGQNTEAFF
TRBD2 TRBJ2-4 TRBV28 12 - TGTGCCAGCACGGCGGGAGGGTTCTATACGGACTTC CASTAGGFYTDF